The 15 T cell receptor beta chains presented below share a single source sample, sequenced in a study. Clones were sequenced by immunoSEQ multiplex PCR, and TCRdb holds only the in-frame ones, with some missing. The data hold about 50,000 clones, with over 90% observed a single time. The sequencing sample was made of PBMCs. The receptors derive from a man aged 35 to 55 with rheumatoid arthritis.

The chain uses TRBV30 and TRBJ1-2; the D is unclear. Germline values: CDR1 GTSNPN, CDR2 SVGIG (reference sequence). CDR3 length equals 13 residues. The V end was cut by 3 bases, the J end by 6 bases, with 14 bases between. This CDR3 is CAWRGPVFDGYTF. The CDR3, as DNA: TGTGCCTGGAGAGGCCCTGTCTTCGATGGCTACACCTTC.

The rearrangement joins TRBV7-9 to TRBJ1-6, with D perhaps TRBD1 (5 bases). The CDR3 is 14 amino acids. V lost 5 bases to trimming and J lost 8 bases, with 13 bases between them. CDR1 and CDR2 from the germline V gene are SEHNR and FQNEAQ (reference sequence). The chain's CDR3 is CASSPRTYDSPLHF. The DNA of the CDR3 is TGTGCCAGCAGCCCAAGGACATATGATTCACCCCTCCACTTT.

V is TRBV27 and J is TRBJ2-1, with 12 nucleotides matching TRBD2. Germline V gene data show CDR1 as MNHEY and CDR2 as SMNVEV (reference sequence). The CDR3 loop spans 17 amino acids. The trim removed 3 bases at V and 9 bases at J, leaving 12 bases unmatched. The CDR3 reads CASSLTLGLAGGFEQFF. The CDR3 bases are TGTGCCAGCAGTTTGACCTTGGGGCTAGCGGGAGGGTTTGAGCAGTTCTTC.

The chain carries TRBV5-1 and TRBJ2-7; D possibly corresponds to TRBD1 (6 bases). V lost 5 bases to trimming and J lost 4 bases, with 19 bases between them. Per germline, CDR1 SGHRS and CDR2 YFSETQ. CDR3 length equals 15 residues. The CDR3 protein is CASSFSSGTSYEQYF. CDR3 coding DNA: TGCGCCAGCAGTTTCAGCTCCGGGACATCATACGAGCAGTACTTC.

This clone was observed once. The chain recombines TRBV3-1 (or the pseudogene TRBV3-2) with TRBJ1-6; TRBD1 might be the D (5 bases). CDR1 LGHDT and CDR2 YNNKEL come from the germline V gene (reference sequence). CDR3 length: 15 residues. The V gene lost 3 bases and the J gene lost 6 bases, with 12 bases spanning the gap. The CDR3 is CASSQGQYSNSPLHF. Written as DNA, the CDR3 is TGTGCCAGCAGCCAGGGGCAGTATTCTAATTCACCCCTCCACTTT.

This clone appeared once. This chain connects TRBV7-2 to TRBJ2-7; D perhaps matches TRBD1 (6 bases). Germline CDR1 SGHTA, CDR2 FQGNSA. Trimming removed 4 bases at V and 1 base at J, with 17 bases between. The CDR3 length is 16 residues. Here the CDR3 reads CASSSTSKTGSYEQYF. CDR3 in DNA: TGTGCCAGCAGCTCAACCAGTAAAACAGGGTCCTACGAGCAGTACTTC.

This clone was detected only once. The chain is built from TRBV5-4 and TRBJ1-5; D is unresolved. Germline CDR1 is SGHNT and CDR2 is YYREEE (reference sequence). The V gene lost 0 bases and the J gene lost 3 bases, with 10 bases spanning the gap. This CDR3 is 15 amino acids long. The CDR3 DNA is TGTGCCAGCAGCTTGGATGGCAGTACCAATCAGCCCCAGCATTTT. Its protein is CASSLDGSTNQPQHF.

The chain combines TRBV12-3 or TRBV12-4 with TRBJ1-2, with 7 bases identical to TRBD1. CDR3 length: 13 residues. Germline trimming cut 5 bases from V and 6 bases from J; bases unmatched to any gene: 6. The CDR3 nucleotides are TGTGCCAGCAGTCAGGACAGGCTCGATGGCTACACCTTC. Translation gives CASSQDRLDGYTF.

The rearrangement joins TRBV28 to TRBJ1-1, with no clear D. The V and J ends lost 2 bases and 8 bases respectively, with 18 bases between them. The CDR3 runs 15 residues. CDR1 and CDR2 (germline): MDHEN, SYDVKM. In DNA form, the CDR3 reads TGTGCCAGCAGTTTAACCCCCCGGCAGGTTCCGGAAGCTTTCTTT. Encoded protein: CASSLTPRQVPEAFF.

This chain joins TRBV7-9 and TRBJ2-5, with TRBD2 as a possible D gene (6 bases). Trimming cost V 4 bases and J 6 bases, with 15 bases left between them. In germline, CDR1 is SEHNR, CDR2 FQNEAQ (reference sequence). This CDR3 comprises 14 residues. The CDR3 DNA sequence: TGTGCCAGCAGCTCTCTAGCGACCCAGCAGACCCAGTACTTC. This gives the protein CASSSLATQQTQYF.

The chain couples TRBV6-4 to TRBJ2-5, with TRBD2 matching 11 bases. From germline, CDR1 is MRHNA and CDR2 SNTAGT. The V and J ends lost 2 bases and 5 bases, in that order; junction bases with no gene match: 16. The CDR3 covers 19 residues. CDR3 bases: TGTGCCAGCAGTGACGGTGTACTAGCGGGAGATTGTTGCGAGGAGACCCAGTACTTC. Translation gives CASSDGVLAGDCCEETQYF.

The chain carries TRBV3-1 (or the pseudogene TRBV3-2) and TRBJ2-5; no clear D gene. The germline V gene encodes CDR1 LGHDT and CDR2 YNNKEL (reference sequence). V was pared by 4 bases and J by 7 bases, with 13 bases between. This CDR3 has 13 residues. Written as DNA, the CDR3 is TGTGCCAGCAGCCCTGGACGTCCTGGGACCCAGTACTTC. This codes for CASSPGRPGTQYF.

J is TRBJ1-3 and V is TRBV7-2; TRBD1 matches at 7 bases. The J segment lost 4 bases and the V segment lost 5 bases, leaving 8 bases of the junction unmatched. Germline CDR1 is SGHTA and CDR2 is FQGNSA. The CDR3 spans 15 residues. Here the CDR3 reads CASSPKTGSGNTIYF. The CDR3 DNA reads TGTGCCAGCAGCCCGAAGACAGGGTCCGGAAACACCATATATTTT.

V gene TRBV3-1 (or the pseudogene TRBV3-2) combines with J gene TRBJ2-3; a possible D gene is TRBD1 (6 bases). Trimming shortened V by 2 bases and J by 3 bases, and 12 bases separated the two germline ends. Germline V CDR1 and CDR2: LGHDT, YNNKEL (reference sequence). The CDR3 length is 15 residues. Here the CDR3 reads CASSQHRDRTDTQYF. The CDR3 coding sequence is TGTGCCAGCAGCCAACACAGGGATCGGACAGATACGCAGTATTTT.

This chain connects TRBV7-8 to TRBJ2-7, with unresolved D. The CDR3 is 11 amino acids. Germline loops: CDR1 SGHVS, CDR2 FQNEAQ. V gave up 3 bases and J gave up 6 bases, with 6 bases separating them. CDR3 sequence reads: CASSLMLEQYF. In DNA, the CDR3 is TGTGCCAGCAGCTTGATGCTCGAGCAGTACTTC.